This T cell receptor (beta chain) was captured in a study of OX40 agonist ivuxolimab in advanced cancers. V lost 5 bases to trimming and J lost 3 bases; unmatched junction nucleotides: 5. CDR1 and CDR2 (germline): SGHTA, FQGNSA. There are 14 residues in the CDR3. Profiling relied on immunoSEQ multiplex PCR, and the TCRdb table lists in-frame clones only, not all of them. The table lists 65,000 to 85,000 clones, about 85% of them singletons. Sequences were derived from CD4+ or CD8+ T cells sorted from blood, sampled in a trial of the OX40 agonist ivuxolimab. The J gene is TRBJ2-7, the V gene TRBV7-2, with 9 bases that match TRBD1. The receptor comes from an adult with an advanced solid tumor such as melanoma, head and neck, liver or kidney cancer. The CDR3 DNA reads TGTGCCAGCAGCGCTCGACAGGGGGTCTACGAGCAGTACTTC. It encodes CASSARQGVYEQYF. Together with reference TRBV7-2 and TRBJ2-7, the CDR3 gives the full variable domain: GAGVSQSPSNKVTEKGKDVELRCDPISGHTALYWYRQSLGQGLEFLIYFQGNSAPDKSGLPSDRFSAERTGGSVSTLTIQRTQQEDSAVYLCASSARQGVYEQYFGPGTRLTVT.